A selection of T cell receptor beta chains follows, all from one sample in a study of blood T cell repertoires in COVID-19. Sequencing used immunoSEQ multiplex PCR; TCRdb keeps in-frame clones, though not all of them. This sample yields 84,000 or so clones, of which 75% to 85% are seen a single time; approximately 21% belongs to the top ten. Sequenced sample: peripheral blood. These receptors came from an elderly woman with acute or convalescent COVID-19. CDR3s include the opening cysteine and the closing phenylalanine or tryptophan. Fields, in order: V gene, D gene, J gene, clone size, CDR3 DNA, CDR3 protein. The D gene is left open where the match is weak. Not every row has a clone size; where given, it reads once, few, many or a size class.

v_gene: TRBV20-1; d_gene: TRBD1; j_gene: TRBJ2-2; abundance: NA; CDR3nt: TGCAGCGCTACTGACAGGGGGCGGTCCGGGGAGCTGTTTTTT; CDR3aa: CSATDRGRSGELFF
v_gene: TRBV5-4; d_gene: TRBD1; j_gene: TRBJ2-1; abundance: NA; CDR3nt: TGTGCCAGCAGCTTGGTAACAGGGGCGGACAATGAGCAGTTCTTC; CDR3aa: CASSLVTGADNEQFF
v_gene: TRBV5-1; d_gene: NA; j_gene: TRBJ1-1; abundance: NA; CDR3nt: TGCGCCAGCAGCCCGCCGGACATAAACACTGAAGCTTTCTTT; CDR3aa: CASSPPDINTEAFF
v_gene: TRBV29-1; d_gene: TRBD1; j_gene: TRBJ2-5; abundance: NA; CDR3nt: TGCAACCGGACAGGTAGAGCAAAGGAGACCCAGTACTTC; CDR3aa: CNRTGRAKETQYF
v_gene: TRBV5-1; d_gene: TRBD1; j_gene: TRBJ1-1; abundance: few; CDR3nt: TGCGCCAGCAGCTTGGTGGGGACAGGGGCTGAAGCTTTCTTT; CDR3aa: CASSLVGTGAEAFF
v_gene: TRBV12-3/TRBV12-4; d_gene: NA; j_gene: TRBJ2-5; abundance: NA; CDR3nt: TGTGCCAGCAGTTTCGGGGAGACCCAGTACTTC; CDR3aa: CASSFGETQYF
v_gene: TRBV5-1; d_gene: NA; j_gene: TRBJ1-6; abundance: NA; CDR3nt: TGCGCCAGCAGCTTGGTCGTAACAGGGAATAATTCACCCCTCCACTTT; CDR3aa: CASSLVVTGNNSPLHF
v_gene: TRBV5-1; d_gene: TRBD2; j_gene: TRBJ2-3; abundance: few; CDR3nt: TGCGCCAGCAGCGGACTAGCGGGAGACACAGATACGCAGTATTTT; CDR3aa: CASSGLAGDTDTQYF
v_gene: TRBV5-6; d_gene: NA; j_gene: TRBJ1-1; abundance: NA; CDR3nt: TGTGCCAGCAGCTTAACGGGCGGGGCCGAAGCTTTCTTT; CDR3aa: CASSLTGGAEAFF
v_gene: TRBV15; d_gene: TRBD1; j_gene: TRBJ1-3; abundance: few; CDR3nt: TGTGCCACCAGCACTACAGGGGGCTCTGGAAACACCATATATTTT; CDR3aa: CATSTTGGSGNTIYF
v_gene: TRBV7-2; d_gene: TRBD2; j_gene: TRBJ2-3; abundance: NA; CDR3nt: TGTGCCAGCAGCTTCCTAGCGGGAGGTACGCAGTATTTT; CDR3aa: CASSFLAGGTQYF
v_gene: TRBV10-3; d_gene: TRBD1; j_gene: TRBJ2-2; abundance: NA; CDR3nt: TGTGCCATCAGTGAGTCGGGACAGGGGACGAACACCGGGGAGCTGTTTTTT; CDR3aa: CAISESGQGTNTGELFF
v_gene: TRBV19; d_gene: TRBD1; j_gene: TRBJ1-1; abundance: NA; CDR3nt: TGTGCCAGTAGACAAATAACAGGGGCAATTACCAACACTGAAGCTTTCTTT; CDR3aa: CASRQITGAITNTEAFF
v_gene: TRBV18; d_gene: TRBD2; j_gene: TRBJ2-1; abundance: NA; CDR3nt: TGTGCCAGCTCACCAACTAGCGGTTCCTACAATGAGCAGTTCTTC; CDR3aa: CASSPTSGSYNEQFF
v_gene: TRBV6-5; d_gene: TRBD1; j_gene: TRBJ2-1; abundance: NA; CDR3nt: TGTGCCAGCAGTTACACGGGCCCCGGGACAGGTTACTTCTTC; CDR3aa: CASSYTGPGTGYFF
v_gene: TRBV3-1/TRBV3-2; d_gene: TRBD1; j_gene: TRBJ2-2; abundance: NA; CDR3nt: TGTGCCAGCAGCCAGGGAAGGACAGGGTTGGCCGGGGAGCTGTTTTTT; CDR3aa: CASSQGRTGLAGELFF
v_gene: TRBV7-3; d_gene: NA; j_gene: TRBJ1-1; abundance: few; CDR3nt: TGTGCCAGCAGCCCGGGACTGATGAACACTGAAGCTTTCTTT; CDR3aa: CASSPGLMNTEAFF